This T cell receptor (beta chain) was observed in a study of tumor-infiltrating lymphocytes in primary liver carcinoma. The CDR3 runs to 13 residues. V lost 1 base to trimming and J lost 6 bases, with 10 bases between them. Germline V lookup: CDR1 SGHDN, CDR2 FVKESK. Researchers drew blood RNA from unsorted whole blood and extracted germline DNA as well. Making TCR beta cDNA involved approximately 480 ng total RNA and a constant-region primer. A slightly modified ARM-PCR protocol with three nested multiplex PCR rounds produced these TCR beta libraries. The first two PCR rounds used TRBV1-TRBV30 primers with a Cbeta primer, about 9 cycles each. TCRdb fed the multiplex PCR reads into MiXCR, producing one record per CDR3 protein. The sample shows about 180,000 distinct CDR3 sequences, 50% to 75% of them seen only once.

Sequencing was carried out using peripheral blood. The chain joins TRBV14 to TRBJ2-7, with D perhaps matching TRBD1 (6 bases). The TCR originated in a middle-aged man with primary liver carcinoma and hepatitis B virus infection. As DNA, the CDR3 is TGTGCCAGCAGCCAAGGACAGGCGGGCGAGCAGTACTTC. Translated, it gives CASSQGQAGEQYF.